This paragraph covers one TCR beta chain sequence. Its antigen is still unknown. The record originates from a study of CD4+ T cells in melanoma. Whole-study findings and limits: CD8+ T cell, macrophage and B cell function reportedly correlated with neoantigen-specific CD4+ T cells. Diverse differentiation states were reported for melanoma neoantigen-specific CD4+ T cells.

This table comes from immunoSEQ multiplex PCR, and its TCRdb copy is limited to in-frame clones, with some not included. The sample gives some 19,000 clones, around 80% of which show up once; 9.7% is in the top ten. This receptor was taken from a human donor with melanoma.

The CDR3 DNA reads TGTGCCAGCAGGGCGGACAGATCTGTCACTGAAGCTTTCTTT. It translates to CASRADRSVTEAFF. This sequence joins TRBV6-6 and TRBJ1-1; D perhaps matches TRBD1 (6 bases). Trimming left V 6 bases short and J 4 bases short, with 15 bases between. CDR3 length equals 14 residues. The V gene's germline CDR1 is MNHNY and CDR2 SVGAGI (reference sequence).